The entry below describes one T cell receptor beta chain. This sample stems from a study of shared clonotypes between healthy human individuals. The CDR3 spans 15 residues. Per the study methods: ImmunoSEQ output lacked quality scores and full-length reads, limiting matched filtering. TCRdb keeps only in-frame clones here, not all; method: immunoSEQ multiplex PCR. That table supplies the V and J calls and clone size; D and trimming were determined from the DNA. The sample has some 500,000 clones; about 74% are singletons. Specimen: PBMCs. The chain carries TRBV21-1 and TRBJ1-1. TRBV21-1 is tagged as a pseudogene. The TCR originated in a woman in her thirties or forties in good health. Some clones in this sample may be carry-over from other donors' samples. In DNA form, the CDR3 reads TGTGCCAGCACCGAAGGGAGGGGTGGGAGCACTGAAGCTTTCTTT. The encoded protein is CASTEGRGGSTEAFF.